This TCR beta chain was recorded in a study of T cell repertoires in cytomegalovirus infection. Overall study results and limits: Cumulated frequencies of public TCR beta families served to identify carriers of CMV plus the relevant HLA.

This clonotype was picked up a small number of times. Its cognate antigen is unknown. TCRdb fed the reads into MiXCR, producing one record per CDR3 protein. The sample has some 450,000 distinct CDR3 sequences, about a third seen once. This CDR3 contains 16 residues. CDR1 is MNHEY and CDR2 is SVGAGI in the germline V gene. With 3 bases clipped from V and 7 bases from J, the junction kept 12 bases outside the gene matches. The V call is TRBV6-5, the J call TRBJ2-5; 9 nucleotides line up with TRBD2. The material sequenced was PBMCs. This clonotype originated in a human donor in good health (CMV status not recorded). Some clones in this sample may be carry-over from other donors' samples. CDR3 DNA: TGTGCCAGCAGTTATAGGGCTAGCGGGGAGAGGAGGACCCAGTACTTC. Residues: CASSYRASGERRTQYF.